The entry that follows covers one TCR beta chain sequence. Its antigen is unknown. This specimen comes from a study of T cell clones after liver transplantation. TCRdb keeps only in-frame clones here, not all; method: immunoSEQ multiplex PCR. The data show around 97,000 clones, roughly 80% seen once. Study outcomes and limitations: Circulating graft-donor-reactive CD4 TCRbeta sequences fell significantly post-transplant in 5 of 8 subjects.

The CDR3 loop spans 17 amino acids. The V gene is TRBV21-1, the J gene TRBJ2-2; the tabulated D call, TRBD2, remains unverified against the DNA. TRBV21-1 is a documented pseudogene. The TCR sequence derives from a human patient who received a liver transplant. Some T cells may trace back to the graft donor. Sequenced material: CD4+ T cells from blood, taken around 50 months after liver transplant. The DNA for the CDR3 is TGTGCCAGCAGCAAAGAACTGAGAGGAGGGTACACCGGGGAGCTGTTTTTT. This codes for CASSKELRGGYTGELFF.